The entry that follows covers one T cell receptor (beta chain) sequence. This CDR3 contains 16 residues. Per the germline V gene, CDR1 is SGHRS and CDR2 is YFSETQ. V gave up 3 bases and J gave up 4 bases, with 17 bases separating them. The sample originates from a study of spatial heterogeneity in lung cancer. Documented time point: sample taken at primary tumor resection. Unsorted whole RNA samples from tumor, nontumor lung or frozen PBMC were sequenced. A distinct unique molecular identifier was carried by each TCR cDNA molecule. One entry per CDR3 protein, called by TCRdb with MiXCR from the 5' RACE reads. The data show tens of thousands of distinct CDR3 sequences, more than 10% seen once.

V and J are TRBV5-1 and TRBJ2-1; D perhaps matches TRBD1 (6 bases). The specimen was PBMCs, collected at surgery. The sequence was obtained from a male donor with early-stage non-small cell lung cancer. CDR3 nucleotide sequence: TGCGCCAGCAGCTCCGTAGGGACACAGAGATACAATGAGCAGTTCTTC. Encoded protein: CASSSVGTQRYNEQFF.